These T cell receptor beta chains were read from a single sample in a study of beta chain features in type 1 diabetes. Here immunoSEQ multiplex PCR was the method, and the copy in TCRdb shows in-frame clones only, minus some. The data contain fewer than 45,000 clones, 66% of them seen just once; the ten biggest clones take up over 1.5%. Sample: Tregs from blood. All receptors come from a man aged 30-40 years with type 1 diabetes. Some clones in this sample may be carry-over from other donors' samples. Each CDR3 is given with its conserved first and last residue. Each record gives: D gene, J gene, V gene, clone size, CDR3 protein, CDR3 DNA. The D gene is left open where the match is weak. Not all rows give a size; the values are once, few, many and, for expanded clones, a class.

d_gene: TRBD1
j_gene: TRBJ2-3
v_gene: TRBV29-1
abundance: NA
CDR3aa: CSASDRGRGTDTQYF
CDR3nt: TGCAGCGCCTCCGACAGGGGTCGAGGCACAGATACGCAGTATTTT

d_gene: NA
j_gene: TRBJ2-4
v_gene: TRBV5-1
abundance: NA
CDR3aa: CASSPLAETKNIQYF
CDR3nt: TGCGCCAGCAGCCCCCTTGCAGAAACAAAAAACATTCAGTACTTC

d_gene: NA
j_gene: TRBJ2-5
v_gene: TRBV19
abundance: few
CDR3aa: CASSERGEIGTQYF
CDR3nt: TGTGCCAGTAGCGAACGCGGGGAGATTGGTACCCAGTACTTC

d_gene: NA
j_gene: TRBJ2-5
v_gene: TRBV28
abundance: NA
CDR3aa: CASRYQGGGETQYF
CDR3nt: TGTGCCAGCCGGTATCAGGGGGGTGGAGAGACCCAGTACTTC

d_gene: TRBD1
j_gene: TRBJ2-7
v_gene: TRBV2
abundance: NA
CDR3aa: CASNRDRVSYEQYF
CDR3nt: TGTGCCAGCAATCGGGACAGGGTCTCCTACGAGCAGTACTTC

d_gene: TRBD1
j_gene: TRBJ1-6
v_gene: TRBV6-1
abundance: NA
CDR3aa: CASSVTTGNRNSPLHF
CDR3nt: TGTGCCAGCAGTGTAACGACAGGGAACCGTAATTCACCCCTCCACTTT

d_gene: NA
j_gene: TRBJ1-1
v_gene: TRBV7-9
abundance: NA
CDR3aa: CASSQITEAFF
CDR3nt: TGTGCCAGCAGCCAAATCACTGAAGCTTTCTTT

d_gene: NA
j_gene: TRBJ2-1
v_gene: TRBV19
abundance: NA
CDR3aa: CASSDRNNEQFF
CDR3nt: TGTGCCAGTAGCGACAGGAACAATGAGCAGTTCTTC

d_gene: NA
j_gene: TRBJ1-2
v_gene: TRBV7-9
abundance: NA
CDR3aa: CASSSTLGLRGYTF
CDR3nt: TGTGCCAGCAGCTCAACCCTGGGCTTACGTGGCTACACCTTC

d_gene: NA
j_gene: TRBJ1-1
v_gene: TRBV7-6
abundance: once
CDR3aa: CASSLSRDTEAFF
CDR3nt: TGTGCCAGCAGCTTGTCCCGGGACACCGAAGCTTTCTTT

d_gene: NA
j_gene: TRBJ2-5
v_gene: TRBV30
abundance: NA
CDR3aa: CAWYTQGLGEQYF
CDR3nt: TGTGCCTGGTATACACAGGGCCTAGGAGAGCAGTACTTC

d_gene: NA
j_gene: TRBJ2-3
v_gene: TRBV7-2
abundance: few
CDR3aa: CASSLAGRLTDTQYF
CDR3nt: TGTGCCAGCAGCTTAGCCGGCAGGCTCACAGATACGCAGTATTTT

d_gene: TRBD1
j_gene: TRBJ2-2
v_gene: TRBV5-6
abundance: NA
CDR3aa: CASSLVGQGTGELFF
CDR3nt: TGTGCCAGCAGCTTGGTAGGACAGGGGACCGGGGAGCTGTTTTTT

d_gene: TRBD1
j_gene: TRBJ1-2
v_gene: TRBV7-2
abundance: NA
CDR3aa: CASSLDWSGGKGGYTF
CDR3nt: TGTGCCAGCAGCTTAGATTGGTCAGGGGGAAAAGGTGGCTACACCTTC

d_gene: NA
j_gene: TRBJ2-2
v_gene: TRBV4-2
abundance: NA
CDR3aa: CAAKEQTNTGELFF
CDR3nt: TGTGCCGCCAAGGAACAGACGAACACCGGGGAGCTGTTTTTT

d_gene: TRBD1
j_gene: TRBJ2-3
v_gene: TRBV18
abundance: NA
CDR3aa: CASSIRGGLGDTQYF
CDR3nt: TGTGCCAGCTCAATAAGAGGGGGCCTTGGGGATACGCAGTATTTT

d_gene: TRBD2
j_gene: TRBJ2-1
v_gene: TRBV5-1
abundance: NA
CDR3aa: CASTGGGYNEQFF
CDR3nt: TGCGCCAGCACCGGCGGGGGCTACAATGAGCAGTTCTTC

d_gene: TRBD1
j_gene: TRBJ2-4
v_gene: TRBV19
abundance: NA
CDR3aa: CASSIAGLGQGISAKNIQYF
CDR3nt: TGTGCCAGTAGTATAGCGGGCTTGGGACAGGGGATTTCGGCCAAAAACATTCAGTACTTC

d_gene: TRBD2
j_gene: TRBJ2-7
v_gene: TRBV2
abundance: NA
CDR3aa: CASSESGGNFYEQYF
CDR3nt: TGTGCCAGCAGTGAGTCGGGGGGAAACTTCTACGAGCAGTACTTC

d_gene: NA
j_gene: TRBJ1-1
v_gene: TRBV5-4
abundance: few
CDR3aa: CASRRGLNTEAFF
CDR3nt: TGTGCCAGCCGACGGGGGTTGAACACTGAAGCTTTCTTT

d_gene: NA
j_gene: TRBJ2-5
v_gene: TRBV2
abundance: once
CDR3aa: CASGRKGKKETQYF
CDR3nt: TGTGCCAGCGGGAGGAAGGGGAAAAAAGAGACCCAGTACTTC

d_gene: NA
j_gene: TRBJ1-5
v_gene: TRBV29-1
abundance: NA
CDR3aa: CSVGQGSNQPQHF
CDR3nt: TGCAGCGTGGGGCAGGGGAGCAATCAGCCCCAGCATTTT

d_gene: TRBD2
j_gene: TRBJ2-2
v_gene: TRBV4-3
abundance: NA
CDR3aa: CASSPRGVIGELFF
CDR3nt: TGCGCCAGCAGCCCCCGGGGGGTGATCGGGGAGCTGTTTTTT

d_gene: NA
j_gene: TRBJ1-5
v_gene: TRBV6-1
abundance: NA
CDR3aa: CASSGLNQPQHF
CDR3nt: TGTGCCAGCAGTGGTTTAAATCAGCCCCAGCATTTT

d_gene: NA
j_gene: TRBJ1-1
v_gene: TRBV12-5
abundance: once
CDR3aa: CASGLGQLNTEAFF
CDR3nt: TGTGCTAGTGGTTTGGGACAGCTAAACACTGAAGCTTTCTTT

d_gene: TRBD1
j_gene: TRBJ1-6
v_gene: TRBV28
abundance: few
CDR3aa: CASSSGQGNSPLHF
CDR3nt: TGTGCCAGCAGTTCTGGACAGGGAAATTCACCCCTCCACTTT

d_gene: TRBD1
j_gene: TRBJ2-5
v_gene: TRBV25-1
abundance: NA
CDR3aa: CASSSSGGETQYF
CDR3nt: TGTGCCAGCAGTTCTTCAGGGGGAGAGACCCAGTACTTC

d_gene: NA
j_gene: TRBJ2-7
v_gene: TRBV11-2
abundance: few
CDR3aa: CASSLEAGYYEQYF
CDR3nt: TGTGCCAGCAGCTTAGAGGCGGGTTACTACGAGCAGTACTTC

d_gene: NA
j_gene: TRBJ2-2
v_gene: TRBV18
abundance: NA
CDR3aa: CASSPPTGKNTGELFF
CDR3nt: TGTGCCAGCTCACCACCCACGGGGAAGAACACCGGGGAGCTGTTTTTT

d_gene: NA
j_gene: TRBJ2-6
v_gene: TRBV29-1
abundance: NA
CDR3aa: CSVGGRGSSGANVLTF
CDR3nt: TGCAGCGTTGGGGGCAGGGGCAGCTCTGGGGCCAACGTCCTGACTTTC

d_gene: NA
j_gene: TRBJ2-5
v_gene: TRBV7-2
abundance: NA
CDR3aa: CASSPRRTGQETQYF
CDR3nt: TGTGCCAGCAGCCCCCGTCGGACGGGACAAGAGACCCAGTACTTC

d_gene: TRBD1
j_gene: TRBJ1-1
v_gene: TRBV5-1
abundance: few
CDR3aa: CASSPGQGLTEAFF
CDR3nt: TGCGCCAGCAGCCCGGGACAGGGGCTCACTGAAGCTTTCTTT

d_gene: NA
j_gene: TRBJ2-7
v_gene: TRBV12-2
abundance: few
CDR3aa: CASLHGFSYEQYF
CDR3nt: TGTGCAAGTCTCCACGGTTTCTCCTACGAGCAGTACTTC

d_gene: NA
j_gene: TRBJ2-5
v_gene: TRBV9
abundance: NA
CDR3aa: CASSVGRGPAETQYF
CDR3nt: TGTGCCAGCAGCGTAGGGAGGGGGCCGGCGGAGACCCAGTACTTC

d_gene: TRBD2
j_gene: TRBJ2-5
v_gene: TRBV5-1
abundance: once
CDR3aa: CASSLTSGGTQYF
CDR3nt: TGCGCCAGCAGCTTGACTAGCGGGGGAACCCAGTACTTC

d_gene: TRBD1
j_gene: TRBJ2-6
v_gene: TRBV28
abundance: NA
CDR3aa: CAAGTGGLRYSGANVLTF
CDR3nt: TGTGCCGCCGGGACAGGGGGCCTCCGTTACTCTGGGGCCAACGTCCTGACTTTC

d_gene: NA
j_gene: TRBJ2-3
v_gene: TRBV29-1
abundance: NA
CDR3aa: CSVEGPLRGDTQYF
CDR3nt: TGCAGCGTGGAGGGACCGCTTCGGGGAGATACGCAGTATTTT

d_gene: TRBD2
j_gene: TRBJ2-1
v_gene: TRBV6-5
abundance: NA
CDR3aa: CASTRLAGGHEQFF
CDR3nt: TGTGCCAGCACCCGACTAGCGGGGGGCCATGAGCAGTTCTTC

d_gene: NA
j_gene: TRBJ2-3
v_gene: TRBV11-2
abundance: NA
CDR3aa: CASSFQPTGRDTQYF
CDR3nt: TGTGCCAGCAGCTTTCAGCCTACAGGGAGAGATACGCAGTATTTT

d_gene: NA
j_gene: TRBJ1-3
v_gene: TRBV28
abundance: few
CDR3aa: CASRLSGNTIYF
CDR3nt: TGTGCCAGCAGGCTCAGTGGAAACACCATATATTTT

d_gene: TRBD2
j_gene: TRBJ2-7
v_gene: TRBV6-1
abundance: NA
CDR3aa: CASSDPRLAGRYEQYF
CDR3nt: TGTGCCAGCAGTGATCCACGACTAGCGGGACGCTACGAGCAGTACTTC

d_gene: TRBD1
j_gene: TRBJ2-6
v_gene: TRBV2
abundance: NA
CDR3aa: CASFGTAFSGANVLTF
CDR3nt: TGTGCCAGCTTCGGGACAGCTTTCTCTGGGGCCAACGTCCTGACTTTC

d_gene: TRBD2
j_gene: TRBJ2-2
v_gene: TRBV19
abundance: NA
CDR3aa: CASNPTSGVDTGELFF
CDR3nt: TGTGCCAGTAATCCCACTAGCGGGGTAGACACCGGGGAGCTGTTTTTT

d_gene: TRBD1
j_gene: TRBJ2-7
v_gene: TRBV5-1
abundance: NA
CDR3aa: CASSSQGLGHEQYF
CDR3nt: TGCGCCAGCAGCTCACAGGGGTTGGGTCACGAGCAGTACTTC

d_gene: NA
j_gene: TRBJ1-4
v_gene: TRBV18
abundance: NA
CDR3aa: CASSPRGGTNEKLFF
CDR3nt: TGTGCCAGCTCCCCCCGAGGCGGTACCAATGAAAAACTGTTTTTT

d_gene: TRBD1
j_gene: TRBJ1-5
v_gene: TRBV7-2
abundance: NA
CDR3aa: CASSLAGGSNQPQHF
CDR3nt: TGTGCCAGCAGCCTTGCAGGGGGTAGCAATCAGCCCCAGCATTTT

d_gene: TRBD2
j_gene: TRBJ2-1
v_gene: TRBV7-2
abundance: NA
CDR3aa: CARRGGGRYNEQFF
CDR3nt: TGTGCCAGGCGCGGCGGGGGGAGATACAATGAGCAGTTCTTC

d_gene: NA
j_gene: TRBJ2-2
v_gene: TRBV6-1
abundance: NA
CDR3aa: CASSTGWQYTGELFF
CDR3nt: TGTGCCAGCAGTACAGGGTGGCAGTACACCGGGGAGCTGTTTTTT

d_gene: NA
j_gene: TRBJ1-2
v_gene: TRBV5-8
abundance: NA
CDR3aa: CASSQYYGYTF
CDR3nt: TGTGCCAGCAGCCAATACTATGGCTACACCTTC

d_gene: NA
j_gene: TRBJ1-6
v_gene: TRBV6-5
abundance: NA
CDR3aa: CASSYGINYNSPLHF
CDR3nt: TGTGCCAGCAGTTACGGCATCAACTATAATTCACCCCTCCACTTT